This T cell receptor (beta chain) was documented in a study of blood T cell repertoires in COVID-19. Study in general: The samples span acute and convalescent COVID-19 from the United States, Italy and Spain. T cells, B-cell-depleted T cells, or PBMCs supplied cDNA or gDNA.

Patients from Seattle were sampled longitudinally, starting during active infection. Study processing details: The authors estimated nucleated cell counts from reference gene primer amplification. Generated by immunoSEQ multiplex PCR, the TCRdb table keeps only in-frame clones and is missing some. The DNA gave D and trimming, while V, J and clone size come from that table. Here the sample spans fewer than 200,000 clones, 79% being singletons. CDR1 and CDR2 (germline): MDHEN, SYDVKM. The CDR3 has 12 residues. With V trimmed by 6 bases and J by 7 bases, 2 bases remained unmatched. The sequence came from a woman in her fifties or sixties with COVID-19, enrolled during active disease. The sample taken for sequencing was peripheral blood. This sequence joins TRBV28 and TRBJ1-5; 8 positions agree with TRBD1. CDR3 nucleotide sequence: TGTGCCAGCAGGGACAGGGTACAGCCCCAGCATTTT. This codes for CASRDRVQPQHF. Drawing the rest from reference TRBV28 and TRBJ1-5, the complete variable domain is DVKVTQSSRYLVKRTGEKVFLECVQDMDHENMFWYRQDPGLGLRLIYFSYDVKMKEKGDIPEGYSVSREKKERFSLILESASTNQTSMYLCASRDRVQPQHFGDGTRLSIL.